This TCR beta chain was identified in a study of T cells in Graves' hyperthyroidism and ophthalmopathy. TCR beta CDR3 regions were amplified from RNA. HTBI primers were the set used in a first-round RT-PCR of the TCR CDR3. TCRdb reprocessed the multiplex PCR reads with MiXCR, giving one entry per CDR3 protein. The sample contains roughly 560,000 distinct CDR3 sequences, over 12% of which appear only once. Using about 10 ml of fresh peripheral blood, PBMCs were prepared. With 5 bases removed from V and 7 bases from J, the gap between germline ends came to 14 bases. This CDR3 has 13 residues. Per germline, CDR1 SGHAT and CDR2 FQDESV (reference sequence).

Sequenced input: blood. The chain recombines TRBV11-1 with TRBJ1-2; no clear D. The sequence came from a middle-aged woman with Graves' ophthalmopathy. The CDR3 DNA sequence: TGTGCCAGCAGCCCCCGGGTGACGGGTGGCTACACCTTC. It encodes CASSPRVTGGYTF.